This TCR beta chain was sequenced in a study of immune evolution from preneoplasia to lung adenocarcinoma. Study-wide results and limits: Later-stage lesions appeared to have more T cells, more diversity, less clonality. Top clone share appeared to fall from AAH through AIS, MIA, adenocarcinoma.

Resections took place in Japan or China from about 2014 to 2018. Each case's diagnosis was confirmed by two pathologists on H&E. On this clone: As yet, its antigen is unknown.

Sequenced by immunoSEQ multiplex PCR; TCRdb stores in-frame clones only, minus some. This sample has about 8,200 clones; 75% to 85% occur once, and the top ten carry roughly 6.6%. V dropped 8 bases and J dropped 4 bases, with 18 bases sitting between them. CDR3 length equals 15 residues. Germline V gives CDR1 MDHEN, CDR2 SYDVKM. The sequencing sample was made of FFPE adjacent normal lung tissue. The rearrangement links TRBV28 to TRBJ2-1; perhaps TRBD2 as D (6 bases). The sequence was obtained from a person between 65 and 79 years old with lung adenocarcinoma. CDR3 DNA sequence: TGTGCCAGCTTGTTGGGGGACTCGGCATACAATGAGCAGTTCTTC. Encoded protein: CASLLGDSAYNEQFF. Filled out from reference TRBV28 and TRBJ2-1, the complete variable domain reads DVKVTQSSRYLVKRTGEKVFLECVQDMDHENMFWYRQDPGLGLRLIYFSYDVKMKEKGDIPEGYSVSREKKERFSLILESASTNQTSMYLCASLLGDSAYNEQFFGPGTRLTVL.